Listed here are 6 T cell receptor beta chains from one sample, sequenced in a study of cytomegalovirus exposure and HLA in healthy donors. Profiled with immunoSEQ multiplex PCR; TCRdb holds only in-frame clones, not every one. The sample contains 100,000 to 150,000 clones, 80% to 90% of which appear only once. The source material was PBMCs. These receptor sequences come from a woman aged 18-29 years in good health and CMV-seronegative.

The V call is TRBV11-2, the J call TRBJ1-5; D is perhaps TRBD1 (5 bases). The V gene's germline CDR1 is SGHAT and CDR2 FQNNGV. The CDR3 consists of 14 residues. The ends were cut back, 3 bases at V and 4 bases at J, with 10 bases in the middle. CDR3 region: CASSLTGGNQPQHF. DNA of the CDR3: TGTGCCAGCAGCTTGACCGGGGGAAATCAGCCCCAGCATTTT.

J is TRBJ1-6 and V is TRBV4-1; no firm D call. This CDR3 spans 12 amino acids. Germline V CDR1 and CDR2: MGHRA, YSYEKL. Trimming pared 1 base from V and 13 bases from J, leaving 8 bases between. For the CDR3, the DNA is TGCGCCAGCAGCCAAGTTTCGGGGCCCCTCCACTTT. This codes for CASSQVSGPLHF.

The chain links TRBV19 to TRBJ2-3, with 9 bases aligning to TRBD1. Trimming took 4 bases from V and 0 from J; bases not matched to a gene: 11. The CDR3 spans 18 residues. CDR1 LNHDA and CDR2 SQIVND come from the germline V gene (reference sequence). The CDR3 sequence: CASSNPHRTGASTDTQYF. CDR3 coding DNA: TGTGCCAGTAGTAATCCCCATCGGACAGGGGCTAGCACAGATACGCAGTATTTT.

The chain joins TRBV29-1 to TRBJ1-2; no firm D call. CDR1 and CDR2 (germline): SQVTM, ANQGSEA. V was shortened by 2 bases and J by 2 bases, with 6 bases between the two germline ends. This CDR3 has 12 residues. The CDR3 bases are TGCAGCGTTGAAAGAGGGAACTATGGCTACACCTTC. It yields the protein CSVERGNYGYTF.

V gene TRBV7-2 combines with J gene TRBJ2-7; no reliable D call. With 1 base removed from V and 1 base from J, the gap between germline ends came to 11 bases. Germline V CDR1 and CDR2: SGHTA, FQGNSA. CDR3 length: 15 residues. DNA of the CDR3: TGTGCCAGCAGCTTAGTTGATCAGTCATCCTACGAGCAGTACTTC. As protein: CASSLVDQSSYEQYF.

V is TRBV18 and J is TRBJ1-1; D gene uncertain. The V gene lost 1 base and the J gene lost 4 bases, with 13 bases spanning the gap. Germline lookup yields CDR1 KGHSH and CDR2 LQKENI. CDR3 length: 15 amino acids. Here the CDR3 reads CASSPQEGWSTEAFF. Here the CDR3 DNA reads TGTGCCAGCTCACCACAGGAGGGATGGAGCACTGAAGCTTTCTTT.